These 20 T cell receptor beta chains share one sample of origin, sequenced in a study of shared clonotypes between healthy human individuals (dated by TCRdb to 2018 to 2020). Library prep was done by the immunoSEQ multiplex PCR assay. TCRdb took over this immuneACCESS table, retaining in-frame rearrangements with V and J assigned. Such tables are incomplete; in checked studies, under half of the missing clones stem from an unresolved V gene, and the remainder is unexplained. Across this sample there are approximately 810,000 clones, with around 92% seen only once. The ten most abundant clones make up 24% of the sample. CD8 naive samples consisted of CD45RO-negative cells that were positively selected for CCR7, yielding a CD45RA+CCR7+ population without TemRA cells. Sequencing was done on a sample of naive CD8+ T cells sorted from blood. The sample's cell subset or site label, in plain terms: CD45RA+CCR7+. These receptors were taken from a man aged 30-40 years in good health.

The count of this clone is one. The chain is built from TRBV7-8 and TRBJ2-3, with D uncertain. The ends were cut back, 1 base at V and 4 bases at J, with 6 bases in the middle. This CDR3 spans 13 amino acids. Germline V gene sequence: CDR1 SGHVS, CDR2 FQNEAQ. The CDR3 is CASSLVDPDTQYF. The CDR3 bases are TGTGCCAGCAGCTTAGTGGACCCAGATACGCAGTATTTT.

This clone was seen just once. DNA for the CDR3: TGTGCCACCCGGGACAGGGGGCTTGGAAACACCATATATTTT. Its translation is CATRDRGLGNTIYF. The chain has TRBV2 and TRBJ1-3, with 12 bases aligning to TRBD1. V lost 10 bases and J lost 3; bases outside the gene matches: 4. CDR3 length equals 14 residues. Germline lookup yields CDR1 SNHLY and CDR2 FYNNEI.

This rearrangement joins TRBV15 to TRBJ2-7; maybe TRBD2 (6 bases). Trimming cost V 5 bases and J 2 bases, with 16 bases left between them. The germline V gene has CDR1 LNHNV and CDR2 YYDKDF (reference sequence). The CDR3 loop spans 15 amino acids. DNA of the CDR3: TGTGCCACCAGCGAATTGGGGGGTAGTCCCTACGAGCAGTACTTC. This codes for CATSELGGSPYEQYF. Variable domain in full (rest from reference TRBV15 and TRBJ2-7): DAMVIQNPRYQVTQFGKPVTLSCSQTLNHNVMYWYQQKSSQAPKLLFHYYDKDFNNEADTPDNFQSRRPNTSFCFLDIRSPGLGDTAMYLCATSELGGSPYEQYFGPGTRLTVT.

The chain is built from TRBV19 and TRBJ2-7; the D is unclear. This CDR3 is built from 11 residues. From germline, CDR1 is LNHDA and CDR2 SQIVND (reference sequence). Trimming took 5 bases from V and 6 from J, leaving 8 bases between them. CDR3 sequence reads: CASSEGPEQYF. CDR3 bases: TGTGCCAGTAGTGAAGGGCCCGAGCAGTACTTC.

The V gene is TRBV5-1, the J gene TRBJ2-7; D call uncertain. Trimming cost V 1 base and J 3 bases, with 11 bases left between them. The CDR3 is made up of 14 amino acids. The V gene's germline CDR1 is SGHRS and CDR2 YFSETQ. The CDR3, as DNA: TGCGCCAGCAGCTTGAATCCCCTGGTCTACGAGCAGTACTTC. Its translation is CASSLNPLVYEQYF. Variable domain in full (rest from reference TRBV5-1 and TRBJ2-7): KAGVTQTPRYLIKTRGQQVTLSCSPISGHRSVSWYQQTPGQGLQFLFEYFSETQRNKGNFPGRFSGRQFSNSRSEMNVSTLELGDSALYLCASSLNPLVYEQYFGPGTRLTVT.

The chain joins TRBV6-4 to TRBJ2-1; 12 nucleotides match TRBD1. From germline, CDR1 is MRHNA and CDR2 SNTAGT. The CDR3 has 16 residues. The V segment lost 2 bases and the J segment 5 bases; nucleotides outside the gene matches: 4. The chain's CDR3 is CASSDGDRGHNNEQFF. In nucleotides, the CDR3 is TGTGCCAGCAGTGACGGGGACAGGGGGCATAACAATGAGCAGTTCTTC.

This chain's CDR3 is CASSLDPTGVGGQPQHF. CDR3 coding DNA: TGTGCCAGCAGCTTAGACCCCACAGGGGTGGGGGGTCAGCCCCAGCATTTT. This chain uses TRBV7-9 with TRBJ1-5, with 7 bases identical to TRBD1. Germline trimming cut 1 base from V and 6 bases from J; bases unmatched to any gene: 12. The CDR3 consists of 17 residues. From germline, CDR1 is SEHNR and CDR2 FQNEAQ (reference sequence).

This chain links TRBV5-8 with TRBJ1-1; D not certain. The CDR3 totals 11 residues. From germline, CDR1 is SGHTS and CDR2 YDEGEE. V shed 4 bases and J shed 7 bases, with 8 bases lying between them. CDR3 bases: TGTGCCAGCAGCCCATCGATTGAAGCTTTCTTT. Its translation is CASSPSIEAFF.

V usage is TRBV19 and J usage is TRBJ2-2; 9 bases line up with TRBD1. This CDR3 is 16 amino acids long. V lost 7 bases and J lost 7; bases outside the gene matches: 13. The germline V gene has CDR1 LNHDA and CDR2 SQIVND (reference sequence). CDR3: CASTPPGQGRVGELFF. CDR3 sequence (DNA): TGTGCCAGTACTCCTCCGGGACAGGGAAGGGTCGGGGAGCTGTTTTTT.

The CDR3: CASSLEGAWETQYF. CDR3 nucleotides: TGTGCCAGCAGCTTGGAGGGGGCTTGGGAGACCCAGTACTTC. This rearrangement joins TRBV5-4 to TRBJ2-5; the match to TRBD1 covers 7 bases. This CDR3 has 14 amino acids. The germline gives CDR1 SGHNT, CDR2 YYREEE (reference sequence). J lost 5 bases, V lost 0 bases, and 4 bases had no gene match. Looking up the rest from reference TRBV5-4 and TRBJ2-5 gives the full variable domain: ETGVTQSPTHLIKTRGQQVTLRCSSQSGHNTVSWYQQALGQGPQFIFQYYREEENGRGNFPPRFSGLQFPNYSSELNVNALELDDSALYLCASSLEGAWETQYFGPGTRLLVL.

The CDR3 DNA is TGTGCCAGCAGCATAGGACTAACTAGCACAGATACGCAGTATTTT. Protein: CASSIGLTSTDTQYF. The chain is built from TRBV9 and TRBJ2-3, with a tentative D call TRBD2 (6 bases). In germline, CDR1 is SGDLS, CDR2 YYNGEE. The V gene lost 4 bases and the J gene lost 0 bases, with 12 bases spanning the gap. The CDR3 spans 15 residues. Full variable domain (remainder filled in from reference TRBV9 and TRBJ2-3): DSGVTQTPKHLITATGQRVTLRCSPRSGDLSVYWYQQSLDQGLQFLIQYYNGEERAKGNILERFSAQQFPDLHSELNLSSLELGDSALYFCASSIGLTSTDTQYFGPGTRLTVL.

This sequence joins TRBV27 and TRBJ2-1, with 8 bases fitting TRBD2. Trimming cost V 5 bases and J 6 bases; bases outside gene matches: 6. This CDR3 contains 14 residues. Germline V gene lookup returns CDR1 MNHEY and CDR2 SMNVEV (reference sequence). Written as DNA, the CDR3 is TGTGCCAGCAGTCCCGGGACTAGGGGCAATGAGCAGTTCTTC. This sequence encodes CASSPGTRGNEQFF.

This rearrangement joins TRBV19 to TRBJ2-2, with D uncertain. Trimming removed 8 bases at V and 7 bases at J, with 14 bases between. The CDR3 runs 13 residues. The V gene's germline CDR1 is LNHDA and CDR2 SQIVND (reference sequence). The CDR3 region has the DNA TGTGCCAGTGGAAGTATAGGGTTCGGGGAGCTGTTTTTT. It specifies CASGSIGFGELFF. The entire variable domain, with the rest obtained from reference TRBV19 and TRBJ2-2, is as follows: DGGITQSPKYLFRKEGQNVTLSCEQNLNHDAMYWYRQDPGQGLRLIYYSQIVNDFQKGDIAEGYSVSREKKESFPLTVTSAQKNPTAFYLCASGSIGFGELFFGEGSRLTVL.

The rearrangement uses TRBV7-9 and TRBJ2-5; 7 bases line up with TRBD2. CDR1 is SEHNR and CDR2 is FQNEAQ in the germline V gene (reference sequence). V dropped 5 bases and J dropped 5; count of bases not matched to a gene: 8. The CDR3 extends over 14 amino acids. CDR3 sequence (DNA): TGTGCCAGCAGCGAAGAGACTAGCAGGGAGACCCAGTACTTC. Translating gives CASSEETSRETQYF.

V and J are TRBV28 and TRBJ2-3; 9 positions match TRBD2. Per germline, CDR1 MDHEN and CDR2 SYDVKM. J lost 0 bases, V lost 6 bases, and 4 bases had no gene match. This CDR3 has 15 residues. Here the CDR3 DNA reads TGTGCCAGCAGACTAGCGGGCCTAAGCACAGATACGCAGTATTTT. Protein sequence: CASRLAGLSTDTQYF. Filled out from reference TRBV28 and TRBJ2-3, the complete variable domain reads DVKVTQSSRYLVKRTGEKVFLECVQDMDHENMFWYRQDPGLGLRLIYFSYDVKMKEKGDIPEGYSVSREKKERFSLILESASTNQTSMYLCASRLAGLSTDTQYFGPGTRLTVL.

The chain combines TRBV7-8 with TRBJ1-4; D perhaps matches TRBD1 (5 bases). Germline lookup yields CDR1 SGHVS and CDR2 FQNEAQ. The CDR3 has 15 residues. Trimming took off 5 bases at V and 4 bases at J, with 14 bases between the two ends. DNA of the CDR3: TGTGCCAGCAGCGAGACAGACGGTTTTAATGAAAAACTGTTTTTT. Protein product: CASSETDGFNEKLFF. Full variable domain (remainder filled in from reference TRBV7-8 and TRBJ1-4): GAGVSQSPRYKVAKRGQDVALRCDPISGHVSLFWYQQALGQGPEFLTYFQNEAQLDKSGLPSDRFFAERPEGSVSTLKIQRTQQEDSAVYLCASSETDGFNEKLFFGSGTQLSVL.

The genes are TRBV30 and TRBJ2-1, with D perhaps TRBD2 (5 bases). This CDR3 has 12 residues. Trimming pared 3 bases from V and 7 bases from J, leaving 10 bases between. Germline V lookup: CDR1 GTSNPN, CDR2 SVGIG (reference sequence). The CDR3 sequence is CAWSRDYNEQFF. CDR3 DNA sequence: TGTGCCTGGAGCCGCGACTATAATGAGCAGTTCTTC.

The J gene is TRBJ2-7, the V gene TRBV28; 12 bases match TRBD2. The CDR3 contains 15 residues. Germline V gene sequence: CDR1 MDHEN, CDR2 SYDVKM. Trimming removed 10 bases from V and 3 bases from J; junction bases left unmatched: 10. Written as DNA, the CDR3 is TGTGCCACTATGGTGACTAGCGGGAGAATCTACGAGCAGTACTTC. Its protein is CATMVTSGRIYEQYF.

A word on this clone: At the DNA level, this CDR3 is encoded by other sequences in the same sample as well. The CDR3 here is CASSLVGSYEQYF. The DNA for the CDR3 is TGCGCCAGCAGCTTGGTAGGTTCCTACGAGCAGTACTTC. V gene TRBV5-1 combines with J gene TRBJ2-7; no clear D gene. The germline V gene encodes CDR1 SGHRS and CDR2 YFSETQ. V was shortened by 0 bases and J by 1 base, with 5 bases between the two germline ends. CDR3 length: 13 residues.

The V call is TRBV7-9, the J call TRBJ2-3; 7 bases are a match to TRBD2. There are 17 residues in the CDR3. V lost 4 bases to trimming and J lost 1 base; unmatched junction nucleotides: 11. The germline V gene encodes CDR1 SEHNR and CDR2 FQNEAQ (reference sequence). The CDR3 coding sequence is TGTGCCAGCAGCTCTCTACGGGAGGAACACCGCACAGATACGCAGTATTTT. Its protein product is CASSSLREEHRTDTQYF.